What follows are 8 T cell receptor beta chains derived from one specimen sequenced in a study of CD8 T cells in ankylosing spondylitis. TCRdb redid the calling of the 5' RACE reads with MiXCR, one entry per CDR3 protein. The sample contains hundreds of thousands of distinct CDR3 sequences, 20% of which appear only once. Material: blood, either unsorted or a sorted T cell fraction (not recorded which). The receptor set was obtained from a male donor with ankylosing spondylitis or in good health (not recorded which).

The CDR3 is CASIPGQGANSPLHF. For the CDR3, the DNA is TGTGCCAGCATTCCGGGACAGGGGGCAAATTCACCCCTCCACTTT. The V call is TRBV28, the J call TRBJ1-6; 12 bases fit TRBD1. Losses at the gene ends were 7 bases for V and 7 bases for J; bases not matched to a gene: 5. Per the germline V gene, CDR1 is MDHEN and CDR2 is SYDVKM. This CDR3 is built from 15 residues.

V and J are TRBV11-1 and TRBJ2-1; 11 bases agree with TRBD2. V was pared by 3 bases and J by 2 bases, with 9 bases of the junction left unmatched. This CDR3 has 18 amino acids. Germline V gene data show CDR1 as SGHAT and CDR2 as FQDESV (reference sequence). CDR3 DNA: TGTGCCAGCAGCTTCCCACTAGCGGGAGCGCGGGCCTACAATGAGCAGTTCTTC. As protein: CASSFPLAGARAYNEQFF.

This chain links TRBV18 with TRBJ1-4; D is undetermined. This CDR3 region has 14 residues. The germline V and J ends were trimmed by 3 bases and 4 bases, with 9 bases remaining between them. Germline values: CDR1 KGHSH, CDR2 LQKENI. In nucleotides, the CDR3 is TGTGCCAGCTCACCGGACGGGCTTAATGAAAAACTGTTTTTT. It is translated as CASSPDGLNEKLFF.

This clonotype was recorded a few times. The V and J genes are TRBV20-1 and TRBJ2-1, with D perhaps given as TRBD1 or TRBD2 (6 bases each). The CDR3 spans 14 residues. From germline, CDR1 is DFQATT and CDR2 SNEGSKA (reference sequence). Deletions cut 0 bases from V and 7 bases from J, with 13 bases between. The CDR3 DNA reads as TGCAGTGCTAGAGATGGAGGGGGATTAAATGAGCAGTTCTTC. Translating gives CSARDGGGLNEQFF.

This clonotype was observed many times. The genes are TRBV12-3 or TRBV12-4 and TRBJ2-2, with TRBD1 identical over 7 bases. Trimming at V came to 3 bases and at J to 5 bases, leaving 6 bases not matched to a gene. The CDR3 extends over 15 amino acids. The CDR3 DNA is TGTGCCAGCAGTTTCCGACAGGGTGGTACCGGGGAGCTGTTTTTT. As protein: CASSFRQGGTGELFF.

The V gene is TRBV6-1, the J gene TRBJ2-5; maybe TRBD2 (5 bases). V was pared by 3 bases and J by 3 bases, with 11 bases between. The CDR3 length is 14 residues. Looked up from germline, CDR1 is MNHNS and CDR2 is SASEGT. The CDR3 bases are TGTGCCAGCAGTGAGCCGGGGATTAAAGAGACCCAGTACTTC. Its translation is CASSEPGIKETQYF.

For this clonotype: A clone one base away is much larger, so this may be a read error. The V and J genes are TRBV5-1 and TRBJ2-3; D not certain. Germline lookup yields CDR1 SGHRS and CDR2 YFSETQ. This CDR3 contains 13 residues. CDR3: CVSSNQDSDTQYF. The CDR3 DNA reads TGCGTCAGCAGCAACCAGGATTCAGATACGCAGTATTTT.

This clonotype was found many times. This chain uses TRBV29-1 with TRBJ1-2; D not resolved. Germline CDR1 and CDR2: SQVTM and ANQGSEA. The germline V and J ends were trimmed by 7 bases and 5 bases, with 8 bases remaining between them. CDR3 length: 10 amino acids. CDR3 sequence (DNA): TGCAGCGCCGACAATTATGGCTACACCTTC. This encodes CSADNYGYTF.